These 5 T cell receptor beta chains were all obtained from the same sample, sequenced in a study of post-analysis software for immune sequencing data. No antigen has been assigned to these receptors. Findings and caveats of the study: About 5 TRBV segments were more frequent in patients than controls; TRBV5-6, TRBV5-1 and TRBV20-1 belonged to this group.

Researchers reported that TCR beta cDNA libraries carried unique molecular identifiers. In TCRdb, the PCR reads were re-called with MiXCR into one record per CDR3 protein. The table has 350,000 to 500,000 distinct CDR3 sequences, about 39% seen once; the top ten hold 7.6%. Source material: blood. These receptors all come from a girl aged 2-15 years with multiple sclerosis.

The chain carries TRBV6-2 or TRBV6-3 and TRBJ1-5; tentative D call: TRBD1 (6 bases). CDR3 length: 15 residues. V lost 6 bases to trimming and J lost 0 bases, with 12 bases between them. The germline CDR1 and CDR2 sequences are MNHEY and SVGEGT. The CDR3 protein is CASSVTGYSNQPQHF. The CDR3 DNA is TGTGCCAGCAGCGTGACAGGCTATAGCAATCAGCCCCAGCATTTT.

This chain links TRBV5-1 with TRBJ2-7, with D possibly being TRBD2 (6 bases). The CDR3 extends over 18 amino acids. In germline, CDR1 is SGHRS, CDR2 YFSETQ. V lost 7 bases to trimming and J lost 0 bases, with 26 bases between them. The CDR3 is CASGLEGFPPGSSYEQYF. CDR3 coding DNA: TGCGCCAGCGGCCTGGAGGGATTTCCCCCGGGTTCCTCCTACGAGCAGTACTTC. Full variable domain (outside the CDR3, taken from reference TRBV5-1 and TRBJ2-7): KAGVTQTPRYLIKTRGQQVTLSCSPISGHRSVSWYQQTPGQGLQFLFEYFSETQRNKGNFPGRFSGRQFSNSRSEMNVSTLELGDSALYLCASGLEGFPPGSSYEQYFGPGTRLTVT.

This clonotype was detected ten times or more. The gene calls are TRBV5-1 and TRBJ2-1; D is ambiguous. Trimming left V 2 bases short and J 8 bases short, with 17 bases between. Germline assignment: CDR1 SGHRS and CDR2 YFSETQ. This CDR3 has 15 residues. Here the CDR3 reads CASSFPGYILDEQFF. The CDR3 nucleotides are TGCGCCAGCAGCTTCCCGGGTTATATCCTCGATGAGCAGTTCTTC. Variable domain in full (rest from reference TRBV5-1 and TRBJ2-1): KAGVTQTPRYLIKTRGQQVTLSCSPISGHRSVSWYQQTPGQGLQFLFEYFSETQRNKGNFPGRFSGRQFSNSRSEMNVSTLELGDSALYLCASSFPGYILDEQFFGPGTRLTVL.

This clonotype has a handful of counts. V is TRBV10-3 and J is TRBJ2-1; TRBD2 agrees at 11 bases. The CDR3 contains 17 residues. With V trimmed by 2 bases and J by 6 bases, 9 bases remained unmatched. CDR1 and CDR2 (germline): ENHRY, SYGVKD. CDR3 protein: CAISEPGTSGSSNEQFF. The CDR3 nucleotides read TGTGCCATCAGTGAGCCCGGGACTAGCGGCTCGAGCAATGAGCAGTTCTTC.

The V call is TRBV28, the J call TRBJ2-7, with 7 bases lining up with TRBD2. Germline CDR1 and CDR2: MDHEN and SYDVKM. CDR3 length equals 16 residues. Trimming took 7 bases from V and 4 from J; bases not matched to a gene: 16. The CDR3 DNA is TGTGCCAGCAACCCTACATGGGGGGGGAGAAAATACGAGCAGTACTTC. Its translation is CASNPTWGGRKYEQYF.